What follows are 21 T cell receptor beta chains derived from one specimen sequenced in a study of blood T cell repertoires in COVID-19. Measured with immunoSEQ multiplex PCR; TCRdb has only the in-frame clones, and not every one. The profile covers approximately 100,000 clones, with 85% appearing a single time and 38% taken by the ten largest. Sequencing was done on a sample of peripheral blood. Source of these receptors: a man aged 80 or over with acute or convalescent COVID-19.

The chain employs TRBV24-1 and TRBJ1-1, with 8 bases identical to TRBD1. From germline, CDR1 is KGHDR and CDR2 SFDVKD. The ends lost 0 bases at V and 7 bases at J; junction bases unmatched: 9. The CDR3 sequence is 16 residues long. Here the CDR3 DNA reads TGTGCCACCAGTGATTTGGGGGGGACAGGCCTATTTGAAGCTTTCTTT. Translating it yields CATSDLGGTGLFEAFF.

The rearrangement links TRBV28 to TRBJ1-1; 7 nucleotides agree with TRBD1. This CDR3 spans 14 amino acids. CDR1 MDHEN and CDR2 SYDVKM come from the germline V gene. V lost 0 bases to trimming and J lost 9 bases; unmatched junction nucleotides: 7. The DNA of the CDR3 is TGTGCCAGCAGTTTATGGACAGGGCCTCCAAAAGCTTTCTTT. As protein: CASSLWTGPPKAFF.

CDR3 sequence reads: CASSYLTVPTYNEQFF. The CDR3 nucleotides read TGTGCCAGCAGCTATCTGACAGTACCTACCTACAATGAGCAGTTCTTC. The chain recombines TRBV27 with TRBJ2-1; TRBD1 is a possible D gene (5 bases). This CDR3 is 16 amino acids long. Germline lookup yields CDR1 MNHEY and CDR2 SMNVEV (reference sequence). The ends were cut back, 6 bases at V and 2 bases at J, with 17 bases in the middle.

This clone came up once. The J gene is TRBJ1-2, the V gene TRBV29-1; the match to TRBD1 covers 7 bases. Germline-derived CDR1 and CDR2 are SQVTM and ANQGSEA. The CDR3 sequence is 15 residues long. The V segment lost 0 bases and the J segment 4 bases; nucleotides outside the gene matches: 8. The CDR3 sequence: CSVEEIQGSGYGYTF. CDR3 sequence (DNA): TGCAGCGTTGAAGAGATACAGGGGTCAGGCTATGGCTACACCTTC.

The chain combines TRBV6-2 or TRBV6-3 with TRBJ2-7; TRBD1 matches at 9 bases. The CDR3 is made up of 14 amino acids. Looked up from germline, CDR1 is MNHEY and CDR2 is SVGEGT. V lost 5 bases to trimming and J lost 3 bases; unmatched junction nucleotides: 5. CDR3 protein: CASSDLTGGYEQYF. The DNA of the CDR3 is TGTGCCAGCAGTGACCTGACAGGGGGCTACGAGCAGTACTTC.

V is TRBV5-6 and J is TRBJ2-5; 12 bases line up with TRBD2. Trimming cost V 2 bases and J 4 bases; bases outside gene matches: 12. Germline V lookup: CDR1 SGHDT, CDR2 YYEEEE. This CDR3 comprises 18 residues. The CDR3 is CASSFRLAGASSVETQYF. CDR3 coding DNA: TGTGCCAGCAGCTTCCGACTAGCGGGAGCTAGTTCTGTAGAGACCCAGTACTTC. The full variable domain, in which reference TRBV5-6 and TRBJ2-5 provide the parts outside the CDR3, is DAGVTQSPTHLIKTRGQQVTLRCSPKSGHDTVSWYQQALGQGPQFIFQYYEEEERQRGNFPDRFSGHQFPNYSSELNVNALLLGDSALYLCASSFRLAGASSVETQYFGPGTRLLVL.

V usage is TRBV28 and J usage is TRBJ1-2; D not resolved. The CDR3 sequence is 13 residues long. Trimming left V 3 bases short and J 3 bases short, with 8 bases between. Germline V CDR1 and CDR2: MDHEN, SYDVKM. The CDR3 is CASSLREDYGYTF. The CDR3 nucleotides are TGTGCCAGCAGTTTGAGGGAAGACTATGGCTACACCTTC.

The rearrangement uses TRBV7-8 and TRBJ2-3; 9 bases map to TRBD1. Trimming at V came to 4 bases and at J to 3 bases, leaving 5 bases not matched to a gene. Germline V CDR1 and CDR2: SGHVS, FQNEAQ. This CDR3 is built from 15 residues. The CDR3 here is CASSYYRGLTDTQYF. CDR3 DNA sequence: TGTGCCAGCAGCTATTACAGGGGGCTAACAGATACGCAGTATTTT. Based on the CDR3 plus reference TRBV7-8 and TRBJ2-3, the full variable domain is GAGVSQSPRYKVAKRGQDVALRCDPISGHVSLFWYQQALGQGPEFLTYFQNEAQLDKSGLPSDRFFAERPEGSVSTLKIQRTQQEDSAVYLCASSYYRGLTDTQYFGPGTRLTVL.

The V and J genes are TRBV24-1 and TRBJ2-7, with 8 nucleotides matching TRBD1. CDR1 and CDR2 (germline): KGHDR, SFDVKD. J was trimmed by 6 bases and V by 3 bases; bases with no gene match: 6. The CDR3 covers 14 residues. As DNA, the CDR3 is TGTGCCACCAGTGATACGAGGCAGGGGGCCGAGCAGTACTTC. Residues: CATSDTRQGAEQYF.

CDR3 region: CASSQGYNEQFF. CDR3 DNA: TGCGCCAGCAGCCAGGGTTACAATGAGCAGTTCTTC. The chain couples TRBV5-1 to TRBJ2-1, with TRBD1 as a possible D gene (5 bases). The CDR3 runs 12 residues. The V end lost 4 bases, the J end lost 4 bases, and 6 bases lay between the germline ends. CDR1 and CDR2 (germline): SGHRS, YFSETQ.

In its sample, this clone was seen once. V usage is TRBV7-2 and J usage is TRBJ1-2; 8 positions match TRBD1. The trim removed 5 bases at V and 6 bases at J, leaving 8 bases unmatched. Per germline, CDR1 SGHTA and CDR2 FQGNSA. The CDR3 consists of 14 residues. The CDR3 here is CASSANQGAHGYTF. CDR3 in DNA: TGTGCCAGCAGCGCCAACCAGGGGGCACATGGCTACACCTTC.

This chain connects TRBV19 to TRBJ2-2, with a tentative D call TRBD1 (6 bases). V lost 10 bases to trimming and J lost 8 bases, with 20 bases between them. This CDR3 comprises 14 residues. Per the germline V gene, CDR1 is LNHDA and CDR2 is SQIVND (reference sequence). CDR3 in DNA: TGTGCCACCTTAGAACAGGGACGATCTGGGGAGCTGTTTTTT. Encoded protein: CATLEQGRSGELFF.

The V and J genes are TRBV5-4 and TRBJ2-5, with 13 bases fitting TRBD2. There are 16 residues in the CDR3. From germline, CDR1 is SGHNT and CDR2 YYREEE (reference sequence). V shed 4 bases, J shed 5 bases, and the junction held 8 bases outside the gene matches. The CDR3 coding sequence is TGTGCCAGCAGCAGTAGACTAGCGGGAGGTTTTGAGACCCAGTACTTC. Protein sequence: CASSSRLAGGFETQYF. The complete variable domain, with remaining parts taken from reference TRBV5-4 and TRBJ2-5, reads ETGVTQSPTHLIKTRGQQVTLRCSSQSGHNTVSWYQQALGQGPQFIFQYYREEENGRGNFPPRFSGLQFPNYSSELNVNALELDDSALYLCASSSRLAGGFETQYFGPGTRLLVL.

J is TRBJ2-7 and V is TRBV6-5; a possible D gene is TRBD1 (6 bases). The germline CDR1 and CDR2 sequences are MNHEY and SVGAGI. This CDR3 is built from 16 residues. Between the trimmed V and J ends, which lost 2 bases and 0 bases, there was a span of 14 bases. CDR3 sequence reads: CASSYGLPGHSYEQYF. CDR3 nucleotides: TGTGCCAGCAGTTACGGGCTTCCGGGACACTCCTACGAGCAGTACTTC.

In this sample, this clone turned up once. The chain recombines TRBV5-1 with TRBJ1-3, with D possibly TRBD1 on 5 matching bases. The CDR3 has 17 residues. The V end lost 0 bases, the J end lost 4 bases, and 17 bases lay between the germline ends. CDR1 and CDR2 (germline): SGHRS, YFSETQ. The CDR3 region has the DNA TGCGCCAGCAGCTTGGCCGTTGGAGGGACGAGAGGAAACACCATATATTTT. This sequence encodes CASSLAVGGTRGNTIYF.

J is TRBJ1-2 and V is TRBV29-1; the match to TRBD1 covers 8 bases. Germline values: CDR1 SQVTM, CDR2 ANQGSEA. CDR3 size: 14 residues. V lost 7 bases to trimming and J lost 8 bases; unmatched junction nucleotides: 15. The CDR3: CSAIPLGQEAGYTF. The CDR3 DNA reads as TGCAGCGCTATCCCATTGGGACAGGAGGCAGGCTACACCTTC.

This sequence joins TRBV25-1 and TRBJ1-4; 9 positions agree with TRBD1. Germline CDR1 is MGHDK and CDR2 is SYGVNS. The V and J ends lost 10 bases and 5 bases, in that order; junction bases with no gene match: 11. The length of the CDR3 is 15 residues. The CDR3 spells CATSFLGTGNEKLFF. Written as DNA, the CDR3 is TGTGCCACCTCATTCCTCGGGACAGGGAATGAAAAACTGTTTTTT.

This clone has only one observation. V is TRBV7-2 and J is TRBJ2-7; the D is unclear. V lost 0 bases, J lost 5 bases, and 14 bases lay in between. The CDR3 contains 15 residues. CDR1 is SGHTA, CDR2 FQGNSA, per germline. Here the CDR3 reads CASSLALGLSHEQYF. CDR3 DNA sequence: TGTGCCAGCAGCTTAGCCTTGGGCCTTTCCCACGAGCAGTACTTC.

A single count supports this clone. The V call is TRBV18, the J call TRBJ2-5; the D is unclear. Trimming removed 3 bases from V and 2 bases from J, with 7 bases in between. Per germline, CDR1 KGHSH and CDR2 LQKENI. The CDR3 extends over 13 amino acids. The CDR3 reads CASSPVQQETQYF. The CDR3 coding sequence is TGTGCCAGCTCACCGGTGCAGCAAGAGACCCAGTACTTC.

V and J are TRBV7-6 and TRBJ2-5; 12 bases line up with TRBD2. The germline gives CDR1 SGHVS, CDR2 FNYEAQ. With 7 bases clipped from V and 2 bases from J, the junction kept 5 bases outside the gene matches. The CDR3 length is 15 residues. The DNA for the CDR3 is TGTGCCAGCACCCTCGGACTAGCGGGACAAGAGACCCAGTACTTC. Its protein product is CASTLGLAGQETQYF.

The chain uses TRBV7-2 and TRBJ2-7; unclear D gene. The V and J ends lost 7 bases and 2 bases respectively, with 12 bases between them. The CDR3 has 13 amino acids. Germline CDR1 is SGHTA and CDR2 is FQGNSA. The CDR3 DNA sequence: TGTGCCAGCAACCTCGCCCGGGCCTACGAGCAGTACTTC. Translating gives CASNLARAYEQYF.